This T cell receptor beta chain derives from a study of blood T cell repertoires in COVID-19. For the study at large: T cells, B-cell-depleted T cells, or PBMCs provided the cDNA or gDNA that served as material.

The CDR3 extends over 14 amino acids. Germline V gene data show CDR1 as SNHLY and CDR2 as FYNNEI. Trimming pared 4 bases from V and 4 bases from J, leaving 14 bases between. Original processing methods: Amplification from reference gene primers served as the basis for estimated nucleated cell counts. Data came from immunoSEQ multiplex PCR; TCRdb stores just in-frame clones and leaves some out. V and J calls and clone size are as listed in that table; D and trimming were resolved from the DNA. The sample lists fewer than 200,000 clones, about 83% occurring once. This chain connects TRBV2 to TRBJ2-7; weak D call: TRBD1 (6 bases). The TCR comes from a man aged 35-49 years who had recovered from COVID-19. The specimen was peripheral blood. The CDR3 DNA reads as TGTGCCAGCAGTGCCGCAATCCAGGGGTACGAGCAGTACTTC. Amino acid sequence: CASSAAIQGYEQYF.